The 3 T cell receptor beta chains listed next were all sequenced from one sample in a study of OX40 agonist ivuxolimab in advanced cancers. The protocol was immunoSEQ multiplex PCR, while the TCRdb copy is restricted to in-frame clones and leaves out a portion. In the table there are tens of thousands of clones, approximately 86% of which are singletons. The sample was CD4+ or CD8+ T cells sorted from blood, taken in a trial of the OX40 agonist ivuxolimab. The source is an adult with an advanced solid tumor such as melanoma, head and neck, liver or kidney cancer.

The chain couples TRBV28 to TRBJ1-1; D remains ambiguous. The CDR3 is made up of 10 amino acids. Per germline, CDR1 MDHEN and CDR2 SYDVKM. V dropped 11 bases and J dropped 8 bases, with 12 bases sitting between them. CDR3 loop: CALGGEEAFF. The CDR3 region has the DNA TGTGCCCTGGGAGGAGAGGAAGCTTTCTTT.

The genes are TRBV18 and TRBJ2-7, with D unclear. The V end was cut by 3 bases, the J end by 6 bases, with 9 bases between. Per germline, CDR1 KGHSH and CDR2 LQKENI. This CDR3 spans 12 amino acids. The CDR3 coding sequence is TGTGCCAGCTCACCTTTCGCCCGCGAGCAGTACTTC. Protein: CASSPFAREQYF.

J is TRBJ1-1 and V is TRBV19; no reliable D call. CDR3 length equals 13 residues. V shed 6 bases and J shed 1 base, with 9 bases lying between them. CDR1 is LNHDA and CDR2 is SQIVND in the germline V gene (reference sequence). The chain's CDR3 is CASRKVGNTEAFF. CDR3 nucleotide sequence: TGTGCCAGTAGGAAGGTTGGGAACACTGAAGCTTTCTTT.